The clone carrying this T cell receptor (beta chain) was picked up many times. Trimming cost V 8 bases and J 8 bases, with 18 bases left between them. Germline CDR1 MNHNS, CDR2 SASEGT. The CDR3 covers 13 residues. These data are taken from a study of T cells in Graves' hyperthyroidism and ophthalmopathy. The study left out patients who had uncontrolled infection, other autoimmune disease, pregnancy or lactation. What was amplified from RNA transcripts were TCR beta CDR3 regions. HTBI primers drove first-round RT-PCR of the TCR CDR3. MiXCR was run by TCRdb on the multiplex PCR reads, yielding one entry per CDR3 protein. This sample has approximately 600,000 distinct CDR3 sequences, with approximately 15% found just once.

The J gene is TRBJ1-2, the V gene TRBV6-1; a possible D gene is TRBD1 (6 bases). Sequenced material: blood. The clonotype originates from a woman aged 25 to 45 with Graves' hyperthyroidism that later progressed to Graves' ophthalmopathy. The CDR3 DNA sequence: TGTGCCAGCTCCGCTACAGGGCTGGGAGGCTACACCTTC. Encoded protein: CASSATGLGGYTF.